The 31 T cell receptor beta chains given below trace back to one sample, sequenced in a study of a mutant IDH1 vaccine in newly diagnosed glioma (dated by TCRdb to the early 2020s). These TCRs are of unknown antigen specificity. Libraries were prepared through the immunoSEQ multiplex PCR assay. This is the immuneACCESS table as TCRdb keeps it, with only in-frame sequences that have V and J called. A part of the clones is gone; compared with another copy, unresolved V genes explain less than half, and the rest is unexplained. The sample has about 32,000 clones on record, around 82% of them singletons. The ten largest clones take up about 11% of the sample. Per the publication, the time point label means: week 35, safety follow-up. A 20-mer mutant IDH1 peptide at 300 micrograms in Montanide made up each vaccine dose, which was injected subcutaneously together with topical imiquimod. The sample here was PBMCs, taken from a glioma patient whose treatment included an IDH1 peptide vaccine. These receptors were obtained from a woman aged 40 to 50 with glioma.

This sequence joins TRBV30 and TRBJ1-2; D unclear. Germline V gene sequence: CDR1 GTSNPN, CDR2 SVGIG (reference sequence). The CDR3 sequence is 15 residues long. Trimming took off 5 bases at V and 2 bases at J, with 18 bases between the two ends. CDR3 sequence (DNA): TGTGCCTGGTGGGCCCCCCGGGGAGAGAACTATGGCTACACCTTC. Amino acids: CAWWAPRGENYGYTF.

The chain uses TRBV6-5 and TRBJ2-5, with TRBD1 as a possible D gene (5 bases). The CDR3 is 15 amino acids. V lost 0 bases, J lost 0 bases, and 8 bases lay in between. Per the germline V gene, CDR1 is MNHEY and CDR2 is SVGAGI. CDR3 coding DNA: TGTGCCAGCAGTTACTCGGGGCCACACCAAGAGACCCAGTACTTC. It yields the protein CASSYSGPHQETQYF.

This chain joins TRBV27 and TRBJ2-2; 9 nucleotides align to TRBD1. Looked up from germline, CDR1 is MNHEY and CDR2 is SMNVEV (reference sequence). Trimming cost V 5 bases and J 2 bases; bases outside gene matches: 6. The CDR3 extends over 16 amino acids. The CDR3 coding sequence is TGTGCCAGCAGTCACCGGGACAGGGTAAACACCGGGGAGCTGTTTTTT. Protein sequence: CASSHRDRVNTGELFF.

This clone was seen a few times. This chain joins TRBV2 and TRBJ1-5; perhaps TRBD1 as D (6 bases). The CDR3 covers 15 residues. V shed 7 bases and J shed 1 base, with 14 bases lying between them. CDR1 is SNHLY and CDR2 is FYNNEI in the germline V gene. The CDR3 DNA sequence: TGTGCCAGCACCCAAGGGGGGCTCAGCAATCAGCCCCAGCATTTT. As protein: CASTQGGLSNQPQHF.

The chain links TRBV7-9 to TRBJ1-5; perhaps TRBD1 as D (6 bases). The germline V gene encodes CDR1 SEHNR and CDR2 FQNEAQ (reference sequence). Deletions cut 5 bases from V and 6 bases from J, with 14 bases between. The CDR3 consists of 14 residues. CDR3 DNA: TGTGCCAGCAGCGTCCAGGGGACGTTTCAGCCCCAGCATTTT. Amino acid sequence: CASSVQGTFQPQHF.

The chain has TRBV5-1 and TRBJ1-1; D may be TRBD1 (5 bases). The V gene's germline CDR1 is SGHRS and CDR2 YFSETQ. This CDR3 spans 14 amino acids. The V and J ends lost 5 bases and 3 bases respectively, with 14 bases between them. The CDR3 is CASRWQGGDTEAFF. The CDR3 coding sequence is TGCGCCAGCAGGTGGCAGGGCGGTGACACTGAAGCTTTCTTT. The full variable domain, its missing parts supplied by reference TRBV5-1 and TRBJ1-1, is KAGVTQTPRYLIKTRGQQVTLSCSPISGHRSVSWYQQTPGQGLQFLFEYFSETQRNKGNFPGRFSGRQFSNSRSEMNVSTLELGDSALYLCASRWQGGDTEAFFGQGTRLTVV.

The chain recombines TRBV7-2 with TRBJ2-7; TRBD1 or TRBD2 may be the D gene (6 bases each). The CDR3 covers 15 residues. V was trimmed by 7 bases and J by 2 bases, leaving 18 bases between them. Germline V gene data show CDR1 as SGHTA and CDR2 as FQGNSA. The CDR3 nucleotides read TGTGCCAGCACCCGTTACGGGGGCCCGACCTACGAGCAGTACTTC. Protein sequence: CASTRYGGPTYEQYF.

CDR3 DNA: TGCGCCAGCAGCCAAGAGGCAGGGAGGTCTGAAGCTTTCTTT. It is translated as CASSQEAGRSEAFF. The chain uses TRBV4-3 and TRBJ1-1; D perhaps matches TRBD1 (5 bases). The CDR3 length is 14 residues. V shed 0 bases and J shed 6 bases, with 11 bases lying between them. In germline, CDR1 is LGHNA, CDR2 YSLEER.

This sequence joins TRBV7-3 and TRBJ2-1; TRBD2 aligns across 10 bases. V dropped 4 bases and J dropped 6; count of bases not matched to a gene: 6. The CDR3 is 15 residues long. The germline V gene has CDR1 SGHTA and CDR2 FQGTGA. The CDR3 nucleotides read TGTGCCAGCAGCTGGGCGGCTAGCGGGGGCAATGAGCAGTTCTTC. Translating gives CASSWAASGGNEQFF.

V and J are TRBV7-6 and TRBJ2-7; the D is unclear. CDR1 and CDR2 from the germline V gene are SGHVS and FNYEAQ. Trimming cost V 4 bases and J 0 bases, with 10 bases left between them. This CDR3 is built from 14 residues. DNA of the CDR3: TGTGCCAGCAGCTCCAAGGTGGGCTCCTACGAGCAGTACTTC. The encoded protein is CASSSKVGSYEQYF.

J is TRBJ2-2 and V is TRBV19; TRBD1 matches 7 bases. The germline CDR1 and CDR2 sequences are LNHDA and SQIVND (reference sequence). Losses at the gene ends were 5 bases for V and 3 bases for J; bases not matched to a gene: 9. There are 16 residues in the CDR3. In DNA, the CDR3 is TGTGCCAGTAGTGTCCGAAGGGGGCAGTACACCGGGGAGCTGTTTTTT. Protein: CASSVRRGQYTGELFF.

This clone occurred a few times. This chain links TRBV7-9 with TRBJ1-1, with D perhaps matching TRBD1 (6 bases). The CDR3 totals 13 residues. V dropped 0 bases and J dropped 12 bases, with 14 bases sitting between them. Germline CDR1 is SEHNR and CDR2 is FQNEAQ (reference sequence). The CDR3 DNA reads TGTGCCAGCAGCTTAGCCAACGGGGGCCAAACTTTCTTT. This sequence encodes CASSLANGGQTFF. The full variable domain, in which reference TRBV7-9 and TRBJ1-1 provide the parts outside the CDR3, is DTGVSQNPRHKITKRGQNVTFRCDPISEHNRLYWYRQTLGQGPEFLTYFQNEAQLEKSRLLSDRFSAERPKGSFSTLEIQRTEQGDSAMYLCASSLANGGQTFFGQGTRLTVV.

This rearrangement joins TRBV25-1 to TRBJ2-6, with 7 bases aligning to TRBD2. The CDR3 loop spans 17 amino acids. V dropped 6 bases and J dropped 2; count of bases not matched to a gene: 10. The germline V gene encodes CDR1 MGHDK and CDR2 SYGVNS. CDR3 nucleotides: TGTGCCAGCAGGGGTTGGCAGGGAGGGGCTGGGGCCAACGTCCTGACTTTC. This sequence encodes CASRGWQGGAGANVLTF.

CDR3 protein: CRLLDGHGYTF. The CDR3, as DNA: TGCAGGCTTTTGGATGGGCATGGCTACACCTTC. The chain links TRBV20-1 to TRBJ1-2; D remains unclear. The V gene's germline CDR1 is DFQATT and CDR2 SNEGSKA (reference sequence). This CDR3 region has 11 residues.

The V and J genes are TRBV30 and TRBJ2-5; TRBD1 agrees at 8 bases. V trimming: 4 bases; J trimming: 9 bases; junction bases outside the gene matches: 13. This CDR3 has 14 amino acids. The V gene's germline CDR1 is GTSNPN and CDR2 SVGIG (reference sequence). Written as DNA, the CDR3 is TGTGCCTGGAACAGACAGGGGTCCCGTGGGCCCCAGTACTTC. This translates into CAWNRQGSRGPQYF.

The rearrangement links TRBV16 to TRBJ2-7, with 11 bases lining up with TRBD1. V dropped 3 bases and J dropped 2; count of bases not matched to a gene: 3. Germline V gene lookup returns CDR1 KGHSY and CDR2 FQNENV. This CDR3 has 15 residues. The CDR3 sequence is CASSHGQGAAYEQYF. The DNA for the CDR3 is TGTGCCAGCAGCCACGGACAGGGGGCGGCCTACGAGCAGTACTTC.

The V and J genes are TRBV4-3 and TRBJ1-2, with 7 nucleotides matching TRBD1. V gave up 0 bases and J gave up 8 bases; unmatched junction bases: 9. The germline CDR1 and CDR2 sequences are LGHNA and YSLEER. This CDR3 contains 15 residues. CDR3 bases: TGCGCCAGCAGCCAAGATCCGGGACAGATTTTGGGCTACACCTTC. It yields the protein CASSQDPGQILGYTF.

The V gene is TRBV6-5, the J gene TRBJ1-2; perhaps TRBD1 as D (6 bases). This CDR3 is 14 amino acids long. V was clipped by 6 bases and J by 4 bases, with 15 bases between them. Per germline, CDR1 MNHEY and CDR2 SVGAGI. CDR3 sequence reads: CASSQGGGSYGYTF. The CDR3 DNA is TGTGCCAGCAGCCAGGGAGGGGGTAGCTATGGCTACACCTTC.

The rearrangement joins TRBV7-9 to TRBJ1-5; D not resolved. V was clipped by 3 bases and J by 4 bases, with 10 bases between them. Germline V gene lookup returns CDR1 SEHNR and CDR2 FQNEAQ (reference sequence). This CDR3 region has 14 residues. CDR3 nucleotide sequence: TGTGCCAGCAGCTTCGGCAGGATTAATCAGCCCCAGCATTTT. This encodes CASSFGRINQPQHF. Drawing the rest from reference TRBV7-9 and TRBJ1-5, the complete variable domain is DTGVSQNPRHKITKRGQNVTFRCDPISEHNRLYWYRQTLGQGPEFLTYFQNEAQLEKSRLLSDRFSAERPKGSFSTLEIQRTEQGDSAMYLCASSFGRINQPQHFGDGTRLSIL.

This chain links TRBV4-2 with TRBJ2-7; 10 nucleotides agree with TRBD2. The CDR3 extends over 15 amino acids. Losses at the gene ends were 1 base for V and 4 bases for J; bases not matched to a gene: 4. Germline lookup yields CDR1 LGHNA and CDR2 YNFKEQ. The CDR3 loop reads CASSQGTSGHYEQYF. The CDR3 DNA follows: TGTGCCAGCAGCCAAGGGACTAGCGGACATTACGAGCAGTACTTC.

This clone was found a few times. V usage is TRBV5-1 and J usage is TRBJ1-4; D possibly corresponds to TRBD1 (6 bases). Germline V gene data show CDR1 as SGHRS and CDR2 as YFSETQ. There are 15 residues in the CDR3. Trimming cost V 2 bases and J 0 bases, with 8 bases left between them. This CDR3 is CASSLGQSTNEKLFF. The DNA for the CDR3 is TGCGCCAGCAGCTTAGGACAGTCAACTAATGAAAAACTGTTTTTT. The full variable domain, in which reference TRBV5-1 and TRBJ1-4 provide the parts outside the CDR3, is KAGVTQTPRYLIKTRGQQVTLSCSPISGHRSVSWYQQTPGQGLQFLFEYFSETQRNKGNFPGRFSGRQFSNSRSEMNVSTLELGDSALYLCASSLGQSTNEKLFFGSGTQLSVL.

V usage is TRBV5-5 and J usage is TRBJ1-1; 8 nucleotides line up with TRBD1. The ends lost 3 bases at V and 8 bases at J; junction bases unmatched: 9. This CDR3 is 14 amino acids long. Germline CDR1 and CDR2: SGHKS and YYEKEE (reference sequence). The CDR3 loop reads CASSSLRGTGEAFF. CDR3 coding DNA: TGTGCCAGCAGCTCCCTAAGGGGGACAGGAGAAGCTTTCTTT.

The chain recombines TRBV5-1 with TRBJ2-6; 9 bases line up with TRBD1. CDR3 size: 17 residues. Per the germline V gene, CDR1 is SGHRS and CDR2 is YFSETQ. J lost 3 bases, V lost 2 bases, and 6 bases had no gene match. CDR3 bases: TGCGCCAGCAGCTTAGGACAGGGGAACTTTGGGGCCAACGTCCTGACTTTC. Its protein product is CASSLGQGNFGANVLTF.

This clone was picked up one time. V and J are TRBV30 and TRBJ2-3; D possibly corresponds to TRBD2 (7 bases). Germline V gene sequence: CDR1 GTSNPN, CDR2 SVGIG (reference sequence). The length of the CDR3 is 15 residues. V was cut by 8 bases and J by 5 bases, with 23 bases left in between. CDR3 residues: CAGGGAGAGLDTQYF. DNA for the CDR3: TGTGCCGGGGGAGGGGCGGGGGCCGGGTTAGATACGCAGTATTTT.

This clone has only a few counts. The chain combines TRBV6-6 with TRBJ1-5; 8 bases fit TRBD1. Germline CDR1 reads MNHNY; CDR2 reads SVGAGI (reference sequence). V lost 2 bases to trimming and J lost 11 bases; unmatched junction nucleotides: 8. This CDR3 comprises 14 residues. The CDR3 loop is CASSYLTGEGTQHF. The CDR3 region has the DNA TGTGCCAGCAGTTACCTGACAGGGGAGGGGACCCAGCATTTT.

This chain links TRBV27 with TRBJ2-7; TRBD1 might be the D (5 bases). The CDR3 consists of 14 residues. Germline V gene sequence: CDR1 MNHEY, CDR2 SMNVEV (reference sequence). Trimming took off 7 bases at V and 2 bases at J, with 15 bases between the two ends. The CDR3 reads CASTRGTGAYEQYF. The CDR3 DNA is TGTGCCAGCACCCGAGGAACAGGAGCCTACGAGCAGTACTTC.

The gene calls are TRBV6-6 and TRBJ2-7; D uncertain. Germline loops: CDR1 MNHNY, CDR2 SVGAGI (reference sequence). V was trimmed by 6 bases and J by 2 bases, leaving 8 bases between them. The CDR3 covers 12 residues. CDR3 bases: TGTGCCAGCAGCCCCGAGACCTACGAGCAGTACTTC. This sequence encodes CASSPETYEQYF.

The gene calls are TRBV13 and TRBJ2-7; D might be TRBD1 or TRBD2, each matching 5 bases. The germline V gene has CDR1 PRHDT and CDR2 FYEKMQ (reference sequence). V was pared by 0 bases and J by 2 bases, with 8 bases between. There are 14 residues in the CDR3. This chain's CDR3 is CASSLGGDAYEQYF. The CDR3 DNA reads TGTGCCAGCAGCTTAGGCGGGGACGCCTACGAGCAGTACTTC.

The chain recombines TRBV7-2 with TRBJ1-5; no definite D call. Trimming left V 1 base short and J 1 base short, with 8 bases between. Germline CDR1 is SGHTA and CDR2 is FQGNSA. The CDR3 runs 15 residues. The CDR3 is CASSLVSGSNQPQHF. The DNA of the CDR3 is TGTGCCAGCAGCTTAGTCTCGGGGAGCAATCAGCCCCAGCATTTT.

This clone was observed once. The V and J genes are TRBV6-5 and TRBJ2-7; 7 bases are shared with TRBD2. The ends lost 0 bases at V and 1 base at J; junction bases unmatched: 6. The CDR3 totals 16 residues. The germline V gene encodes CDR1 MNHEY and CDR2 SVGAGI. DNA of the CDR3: TGTGCCAGCAGTTACTCGTTCTCGCGGGGGTCCTACGAGCAGTACTTC. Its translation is CASSYSFSRGSYEQYF.

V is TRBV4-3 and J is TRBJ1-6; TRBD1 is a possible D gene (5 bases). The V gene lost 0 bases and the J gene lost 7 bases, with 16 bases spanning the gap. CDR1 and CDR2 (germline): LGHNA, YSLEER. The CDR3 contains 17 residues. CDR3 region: CASSQDHSTGRNSPLHF. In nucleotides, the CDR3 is TGCGCCAGCAGCCAAGATCACAGCACAGGAAGGAATTCACCCCTCCACTTT.